The TCR beta chain under discussion was sequenced for a study of blood T cell repertoires in COVID-19. Study as a whole: Samples taken during acute and convalescent COVID-19 were collected in the United States, Italy and Spain. From T cells, B-cell-depleted T cells, or PBMCs came the material, which was cDNA or gDNA.

Original handling: Nucleated cell counts were estimated from reference gene primer amplification. TCRdb's table, derived via immunoSEQ multiplex PCR, lists solely in-frame clones and lacks some. V, J and clone size are taken as reported in that table, and D and trimming were inferred from the DNA itself. This sample has about 91,000 clones, with 76% found just once. V lost 2 bases, J lost 8 bases, and 7 bases stayed unmatched. Germline V gene sequence: CDR1 KGHDR, CDR2 SFDVKD. This CDR3 contains 15 residues. This chain links TRBV24-1 with TRBJ1-4; the match to TRBD1 covers 7 bases. Source material: peripheral blood. The clonotype originates from a man in his 70s with acute or convalescent COVID-19. Here the CDR3 reads CATSDSTGAGEKLFF. The DNA of the CDR3 is TGTGCCACCAGTGATTCAACAGGGGCAGGGGAAAAACTGTTTTTT.